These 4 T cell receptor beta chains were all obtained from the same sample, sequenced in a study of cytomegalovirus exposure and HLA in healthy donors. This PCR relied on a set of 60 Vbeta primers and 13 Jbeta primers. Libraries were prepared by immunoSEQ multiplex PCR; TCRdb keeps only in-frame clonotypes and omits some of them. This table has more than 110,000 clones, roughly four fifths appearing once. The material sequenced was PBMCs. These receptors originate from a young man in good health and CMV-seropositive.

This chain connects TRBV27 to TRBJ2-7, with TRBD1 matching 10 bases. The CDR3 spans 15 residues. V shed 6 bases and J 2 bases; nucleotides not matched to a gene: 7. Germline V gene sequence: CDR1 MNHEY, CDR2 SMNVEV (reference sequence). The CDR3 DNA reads TGTGCCAGCAGACCATGGACAGGGGGTCCCTACGAGCAGTACTTC. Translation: CASRPWTGGPYEQYF.

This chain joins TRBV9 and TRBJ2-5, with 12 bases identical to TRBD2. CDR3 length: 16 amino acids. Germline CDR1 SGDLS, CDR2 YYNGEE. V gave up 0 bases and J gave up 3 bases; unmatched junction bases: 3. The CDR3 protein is CASSVGRTSGEETQYF. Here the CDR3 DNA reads TGTGCCAGCAGCGTAGGTAGGACTAGCGGGGAAGAGACCCAGTACTTC. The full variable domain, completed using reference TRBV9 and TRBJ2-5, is DSGVTQTPKHLITATGQRVTLRCSPRSGDLSVYWYQQSLDQGLQFLIQYYNGEERAKGNILERFSAQQFPDLHSELNLSSLELGDSALYFCASSVGRTSGEETQYFGPGTRLLVL.

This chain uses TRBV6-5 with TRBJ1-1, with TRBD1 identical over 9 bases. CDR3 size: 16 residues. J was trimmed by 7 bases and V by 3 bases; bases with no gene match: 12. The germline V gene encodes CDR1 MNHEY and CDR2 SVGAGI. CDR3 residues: CASSYRPQGARFEAFF. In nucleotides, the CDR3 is TGTGCCAGCAGTTATAGGCCACAGGGGGCGCGGTTTGAAGCTTTCTTT.

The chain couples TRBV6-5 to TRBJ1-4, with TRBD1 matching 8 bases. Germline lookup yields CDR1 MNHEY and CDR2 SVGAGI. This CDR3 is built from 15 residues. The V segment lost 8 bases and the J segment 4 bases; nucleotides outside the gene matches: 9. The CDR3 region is CASGLQGASNEKLFF. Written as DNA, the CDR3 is TGTGCCAGCGGACTGCAGGGGGCTAGTAATGAAAAACTGTTTTTT.